A single sample gave rise to the 21 T cell receptor beta chains below, sequenced in a study of T cells in Graves' hyperthyroidism and ophthalmopathy. Amplified TCR beta CDR3 regions came from RNA transcripts. First-round RT-PCR of the TCR CDR3 relied on the HTBI primer set. TCRdb re-derived calls from the multiplex PCR reads in MiXCR, one entry per CDR3 protein. The sample holds over 300,000 distinct CDR3 sequences; about 14% are singletons and the top ten take 11%. Sequenced: blood. These TCRs come from a woman aged 55-70 years with Graves' hyperthyroidism.

The rearrangement links TRBV3-1 to TRBJ2-3; 11 bases fit TRBD1. Looked up from germline, CDR1 is LGHDT and CDR2 is YNNKEL (reference sequence). The CDR3 is made up of 16 amino acids. J gave up 1 base and V 3 bases, and 3 bases lay outside the gene matches. CDR3 region: CASSQGTGGRTDTQYF. In DNA form, the CDR3 reads TGTGCCAGCAGCCAGGGGACAGGGGGTCGCACAGATACGCAGTATTTT.

This clonotype appeared many times. The chain couples TRBV30 to TRBJ1-1; 9 nucleotides match TRBD1. Germline CDR1 is GTSNPN and CDR2 is SVGIG (reference sequence). V was pared by 5 bases and J by 1 base, with 2 bases of the junction left unmatched. CDR3 size: 13 residues. This CDR3 is CAWDRGGNTEAFF. Written as DNA, the CDR3 is TGTGCCTGGGACAGGGGGGGGAACACTGAAGCTTTCTTT.

This clonotype was recorded many times. V is TRBV9 and J is TRBJ2-1; 7 bases align to TRBD2. The CDR3 consists of 18 residues. Germline CDR1 reads SGDLS; CDR2 reads YYNGEE. V trimming: 0 bases; J trimming: 6 bases; junction bases outside the gene matches: 15. The CDR3 protein is CASSVALNLGGSLNEQFF. In nucleotides, the CDR3 is TGTGCCAGCAGCGTAGCCCTGAACTTGGGGGGGTCTCTCAATGAGCAGTTCTTC.

The sample holds a few counts of this clonotype. The gene calls are TRBV10-3 and TRBJ2-3; 8 positions match TRBD2. The ends lost 7 bases at V and 1 base at J; junction bases unmatched: 4. Germline CDR1 reads ENHRY; CDR2 reads SYGVKD. The CDR3 runs to 14 residues. CDR3 amino acids: CAITPTSGTDTQYF. CDR3 nucleotides: TGTGCCATCACCCCGACTAGCGGCACAGATACGCAGTATTTT.

This clonotype was detected only a few times. The chain links TRBV7-2 to TRBJ2-7; D is unresolved. The CDR3 runs to 13 residues. The ends were cut back, 2 bases at V and 6 bases at J, with 11 bases in the middle. Per the germline V gene, CDR1 is SGHTA and CDR2 is FQGNSA. CDR3 sequence: CASSLTALGEQYF. The CDR3 DNA follows: TGTGCCAGCAGCTTAACAGCCTTGGGCGAGCAGTACTTC.

A few counts support this clonotype. Sequence at one end of the junction differs from germline and may be a read error. CDR3 in amino acids: CATSDTPAPTGELSF. The CDR3 DNA sequence: TGTGCCACCAGTGATACCCCCGCTCCTACCGGGGAGCTGTCTTTT. J is TRBJ2-2 and V is TRBV24-1, with TRBD2 as a possible D gene (5 bases). The CDR3 spans 15 residues. CDR1 is KGHDR and CDR2 is SFDVKD in the germline V gene.

The rearrangement joins TRBV18 to TRBJ2-7; 8 nucleotides agree with TRBD1. The J segment lost 6 bases and the V segment lost 6 bases, leaving 7 bases of the junction unmatched. Germline CDR1 and CDR2: KGHSH and LQKENI. The CDR3 consists of 13 residues. The CDR3 protein is CASSQTQGAEQYF. DNA for the CDR3: TGTGCCAGCTCTCAAACCCAGGGGGCCGAGCAGTACTTC.

This sequence joins TRBV5-4 and TRBJ1-1; 10 bases align to TRBD1. The CDR3 runs to 16 residues. Germline values: CDR1 SGHNT, CDR2 YYREEE (reference sequence). The J segment lost 8 bases and the V segment lost 5 bases, leaving 15 bases of the junction unmatched. CDR3 amino acids: CASSPQNDRGLVEAFF. The DNA for the CDR3 is TGTGCCAGCAGTCCACAAAATGACAGGGGGCTCGTCGAAGCTTTCTTT.

This clonotype was counted ten times or more. V usage is TRBV11-3 and J usage is TRBJ2-1; maybe TRBD2 (6 bases). V lost 1 base and J lost 6, with 10 bases in between. Germline V lookup: CDR1 SGHNT, CDR2 YENEEA. The CDR3 is 14 amino acids. The chain's CDR3 is CASSLGRAGNEQFF. The CDR3 DNA sequence: TGTGCCAGCAGCTTAGGGAGGGCGGGCAATGAGCAGTTCTTC.

The V gene is TRBV6-1, the J gene TRBJ2-3, with TRBD2 identical over 12 bases. The CDR3 runs 17 residues. CDR1 and CDR2 from the germline V gene are MNHNS and SASEGT. Trimming at V came to 6 bases and at J to 4 bases, leaving 11 bases not matched to a gene. The CDR3 DNA sequence: TGTGCCAGCAGCCACCTACAGACTAGCGGGAGATCAGATACGCAGTATTTT. It translates to CASSHLQTSGRSDTQYF.

This clonotype has ten or more counts. The chain employs TRBV28 and TRBJ1-5; 10 bases are shared with TRBD1. Losses at the gene ends were 2 bases for V and 6 bases for J; bases not matched to a gene: 4. This CDR3 is built from 15 residues. CDR1 is MDHEN, CDR2 SYDVKM, per germline. The CDR3 DNA follows: TGTGCCAGCAGTTTAGGGACAGGGGTTGGTCAGCCCCAGCATTTT. Translating it yields CASSLGTGVGQPQHF.

In its sample, this clonotype was seen once. This sequence joins TRBV24-1 and TRBJ1-2, with 11 bases that match TRBD1. V lost 3 bases to trimming and J lost 8 bases; unmatched junction nucleotides: 7. Per germline, CDR1 KGHDR and CDR2 SFDVKD. The CDR3 runs 15 residues. CDR3 region: CATSDRGQGVEGYTF. CDR3 nucleotide sequence: TGTGCCACCAGTGATCGGGGACAGGGGGTAGAAGGCTACACCTTC.

This clonotype was detected many times. The chain carries TRBV12-3 or TRBV12-4 and TRBJ1-5; a weak D match, TRBD1 (5 bases). The CDR3 sequence is 13 residues long. V was clipped by 7 bases and J by 10 bases, with 17 bases between them. CDR3 sequence (DNA): TGTGCCAGCACCCTCGGCCTAGGGGATCCCCAGCATTTT. Its translation is CASTLGLGDPQHF.

This clonotype was counted ten times or more. The V call is TRBV27, the J call TRBJ2-7; the match to TRBD2 covers 8 bases. Germline lookup yields CDR1 MNHEY and CDR2 SMNVEV (reference sequence). The CDR3 runs to 16 residues. The V segment lost 6 bases and the J segment 2 bases; nucleotides outside the gene matches: 12. The CDR3 sequence is CASSRKAGGATYEQYF. CDR3 sequence (DNA): TGTGCCAGCAGCCGGAAGGCGGGAGGTGCAACCTACGAGCAGTACTTC.

This clonotype was detected ten times or more. J is TRBJ2-7 and V is TRBV20-1; TRBD2 matches at 11 bases. The germline V gene has CDR1 DFQATT and CDR2 SNEGSKA (reference sequence). J gave up 4 bases and V 3 bases, and 2 bases lay outside the gene matches. This CDR3 spans 13 amino acids. CDR3 sequence reads: CSASTSGGYEQYF. The CDR3 DNA reads as TGCAGTGCTAGTACTAGCGGGGGTTACGAGCAGTACTTC.

The rearrangement uses TRBV28 and TRBJ1-2; 10 positions agree with TRBD1. The trim removed 8 bases at V and 8 bases at J, leaving 8 bases unmatched. The CDR3 consists of 13 residues. Germline V gives CDR1 MDHEN, CDR2 SYDVKM. The CDR3 DNA reads as TGTGCCAGCGCGACCGGGACAGGGGTCGGCTACACCTTC. Translated, it gives CASATGTGVGYTF.

This clonotype came up many times. This rearrangement joins TRBV28 to TRBJ2-7; 9 nucleotides agree with TRBD2. V lost 4 bases and J lost 5; bases outside the gene matches: 9. Looked up from germline, CDR1 is MDHEN and CDR2 is SYDVKM. CDR3 length: 15 residues. The CDR3 spells CASSSPVAGANEQYF. The CDR3 DNA is TGTGCCAGCAGTTCGCCTGTAGCGGGAGCGAACGAGCAGTACTTC. Together with reference TRBV28 and TRBJ2-7, the CDR3 gives the full variable domain: DVKVTQSSRYLVKRTGEKVFLECVQDMDHENMFWYRQDPGLGLRLIYFSYDVKMKEKGDIPEGYSVSREKKERFSLILESASTNQTSMYLCASSSPVAGANEQYFGPGTRLTVT.

This sequence joins TRBV6-1 and TRBJ1-2; TRBD1 aligns across 9 bases. There are 15 residues in the CDR3. The V gene end was trimmed by 3 bases and the J gene end by 1 base; junction bases not matched to a gene: 3. The V gene's germline CDR1 is MNHNS and CDR2 SASEGT. CDR3 loop: CASSEGTGYNYGYTF. The CDR3 coding sequence is TGTGCCAGCAGTGAGGGGACAGGGTATAACTATGGCTACACCTTC.

About this clonotype: A much larger clone lies a single base off, so this may be a read error. The CDR3 loop reads CASSRGRRDEQYF. The CDR3 nucleotides read TGTGCCAGCAGCCGGGGACGGAGAGACGAGCAGTACTTC. This chain joins TRBV7-2 and TRBJ2-7; D assignment may be TRBD1 or TRBD2 (5 bases each). The germline V gene encodes CDR1 SGHTA and CDR2 FQGNSA. V was clipped by 5 bases and J by 5 bases, with 13 bases between them. The CDR3 is made up of 13 amino acids.

There are many counts of this clonotype. The chain employs TRBV7-2 and TRBJ2-5; tentatively, D is TRBD2 (6 bases). CDR3 length: 14 residues. CDR1 is SGHTA, CDR2 FQGNSA, per germline. Trimming shortened V by 7 bases and J by 0 bases, and 12 bases separated the two germline ends. CDR3 region: CASTRDPHQETQYF. Written as DNA, the CDR3 is TGTGCCAGCACGCGGGATCCTCACCAAGAGACCCAGTACTTC.

This clonotype occurred many times. The chain couples TRBV7-8 to TRBJ2-7, with D unresolved. Trimming removed 1 base from V and 3 bases from J, with 7 bases in between. Germline loops: CDR1 SGHVS, CDR2 FQNEAQ. CDR3 length: 13 amino acids. The CDR3 DNA sequence: TGTGCCAGCAGCTTAGAGGCTAACTACGAGCAGTACTTC. The encoded protein is CASSLEANYEQYF.